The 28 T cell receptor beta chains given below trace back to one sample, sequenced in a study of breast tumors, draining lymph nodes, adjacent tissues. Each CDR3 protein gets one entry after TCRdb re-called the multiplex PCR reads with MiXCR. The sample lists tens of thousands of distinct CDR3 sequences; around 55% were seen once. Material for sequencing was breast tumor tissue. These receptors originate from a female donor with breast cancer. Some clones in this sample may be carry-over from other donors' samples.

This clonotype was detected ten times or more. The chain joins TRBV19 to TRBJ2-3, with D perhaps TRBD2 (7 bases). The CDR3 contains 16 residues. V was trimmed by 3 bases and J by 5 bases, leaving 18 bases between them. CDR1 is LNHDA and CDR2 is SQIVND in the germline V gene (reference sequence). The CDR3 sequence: CASSIGGGQLGDTQYF. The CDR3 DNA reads TGTGCCAGTAGTATTGGGGGGGGGCAGCTGGGAGATACGCAGTATTTT.

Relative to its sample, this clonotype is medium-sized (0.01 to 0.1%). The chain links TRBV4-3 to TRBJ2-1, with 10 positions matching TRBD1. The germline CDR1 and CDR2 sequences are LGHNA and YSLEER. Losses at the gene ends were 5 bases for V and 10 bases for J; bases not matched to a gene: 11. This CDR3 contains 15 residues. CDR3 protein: CASSDRTGGREEQFF. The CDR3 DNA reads TGCGCCAGCAGCGACAGGACAGGGGGAAGAGAGGAGCAGTTCTTC.

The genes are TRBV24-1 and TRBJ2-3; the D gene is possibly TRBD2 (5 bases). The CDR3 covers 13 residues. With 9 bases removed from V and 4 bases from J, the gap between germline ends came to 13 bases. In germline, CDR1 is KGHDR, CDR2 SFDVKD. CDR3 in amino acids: CATAASRADTQYF. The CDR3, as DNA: TGTGCCACCGCGGCTAGCCGAGCAGATACGCAGTATTTT.

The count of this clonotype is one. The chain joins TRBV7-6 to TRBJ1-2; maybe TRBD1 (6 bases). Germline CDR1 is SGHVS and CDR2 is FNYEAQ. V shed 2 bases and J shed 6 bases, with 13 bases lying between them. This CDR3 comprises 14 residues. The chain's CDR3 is CASSLTTGPHGYTF. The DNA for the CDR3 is TGTGCCAGCAGCTTAACGACAGGCCCCCATGGCTACACCTTC. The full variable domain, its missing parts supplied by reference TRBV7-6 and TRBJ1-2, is GAGVSQSPRYKVTKRGQDVALRCDPISGHVSLYWYRQALGQGPEFLTYFNYEAQQDKSGLPNDRFSAERPEGSISTLTIQRTEQRDSAMYRCASSLTTGPHGYTFGSGTRLTVV.

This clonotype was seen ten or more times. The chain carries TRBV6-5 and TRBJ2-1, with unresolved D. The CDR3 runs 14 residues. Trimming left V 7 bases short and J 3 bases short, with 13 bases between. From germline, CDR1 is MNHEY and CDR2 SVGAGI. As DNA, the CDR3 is TGTGCCAGCACTCCTTCCTCGGGCTACAATGAGCAGTTCTTC. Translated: CASTPSSGYNEQFF.

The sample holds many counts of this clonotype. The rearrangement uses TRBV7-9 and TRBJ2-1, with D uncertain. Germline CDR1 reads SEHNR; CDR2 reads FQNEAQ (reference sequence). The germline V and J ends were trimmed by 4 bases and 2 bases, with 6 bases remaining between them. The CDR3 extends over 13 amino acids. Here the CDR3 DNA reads TGTGCCAGCAGCTCAAGCGCCTACAATGAGCAGTTCTTC. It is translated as CASSSSAYNEQFF. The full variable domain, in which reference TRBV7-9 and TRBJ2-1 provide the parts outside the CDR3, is DTGVSQNPRHKITKRGQNVTFRCDPISEHNRLYWYRQTLGQGPEFLTYFQNEAQLEKSRLLSDRFSAERPKGSFSTLEIQRTEQGDSAMYLCASSSSAYNEQFFGPGTRLTVL.

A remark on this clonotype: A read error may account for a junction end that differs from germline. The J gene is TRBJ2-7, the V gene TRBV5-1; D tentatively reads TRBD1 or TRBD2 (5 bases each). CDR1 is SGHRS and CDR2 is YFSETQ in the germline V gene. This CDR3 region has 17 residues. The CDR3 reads CASSLGPQYPREYEQYF. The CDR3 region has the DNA TGCGCCAGCAGTTTGGGGCCACAGTACCCCCGGGAATACGAGCAGTACTTC.

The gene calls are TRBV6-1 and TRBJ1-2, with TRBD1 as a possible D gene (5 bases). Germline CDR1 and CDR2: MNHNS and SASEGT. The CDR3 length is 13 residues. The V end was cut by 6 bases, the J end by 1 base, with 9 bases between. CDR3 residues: CASSLTVNYGYTF. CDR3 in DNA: TGTGCCAGCAGCCTGACAGTTAACTATGGCTACACCTTC.

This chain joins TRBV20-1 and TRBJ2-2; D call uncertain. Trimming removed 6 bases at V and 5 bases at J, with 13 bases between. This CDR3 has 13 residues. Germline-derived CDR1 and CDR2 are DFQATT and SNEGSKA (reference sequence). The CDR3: CSAQTLRTGELFF. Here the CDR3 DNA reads TGCAGTGCCCAGACCCTGCGGACCGGGGAGCTGTTTTTT.

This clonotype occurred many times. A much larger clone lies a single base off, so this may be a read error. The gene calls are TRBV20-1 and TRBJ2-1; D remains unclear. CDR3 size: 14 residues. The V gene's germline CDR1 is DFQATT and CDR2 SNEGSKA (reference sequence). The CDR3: CSLPGRQKRTEQFF. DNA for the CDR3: TGCAGCCTCCCTGGGCGGCAGAAACGGACTGAGCAGTTCTTC.

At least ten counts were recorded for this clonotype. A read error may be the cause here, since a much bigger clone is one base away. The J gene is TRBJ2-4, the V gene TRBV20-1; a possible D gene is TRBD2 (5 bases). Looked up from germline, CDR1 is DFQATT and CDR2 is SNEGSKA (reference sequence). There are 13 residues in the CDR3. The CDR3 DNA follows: TGCAGTGCTAGTGGAGGACCGAGAAACACTCAGTACTTC. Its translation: CSASGGPRNTQYF.

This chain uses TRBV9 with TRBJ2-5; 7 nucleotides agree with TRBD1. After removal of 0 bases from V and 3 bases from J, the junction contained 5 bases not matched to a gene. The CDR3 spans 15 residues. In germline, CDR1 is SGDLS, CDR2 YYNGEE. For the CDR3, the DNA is TGTGCCAGCAGCGTAGAAGGGACAGTAAAAGAGACCCAGTACTTC. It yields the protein CASSVEGTVKETQYF.

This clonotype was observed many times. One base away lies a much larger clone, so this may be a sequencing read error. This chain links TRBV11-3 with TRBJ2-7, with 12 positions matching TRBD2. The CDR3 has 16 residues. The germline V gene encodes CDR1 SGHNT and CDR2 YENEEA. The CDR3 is CASSASGRALHYGQYF. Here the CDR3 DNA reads TGTGCCAGCAGCGCTAGCGGGAGGGCCTTGCACTACGGGCAGTACTTC.

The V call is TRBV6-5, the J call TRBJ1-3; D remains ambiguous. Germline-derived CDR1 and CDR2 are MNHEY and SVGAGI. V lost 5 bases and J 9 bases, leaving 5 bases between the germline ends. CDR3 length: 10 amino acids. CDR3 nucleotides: TGTGCCAGCAGTAAGACCACCATATATTTT. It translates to CASSKTTIYF.

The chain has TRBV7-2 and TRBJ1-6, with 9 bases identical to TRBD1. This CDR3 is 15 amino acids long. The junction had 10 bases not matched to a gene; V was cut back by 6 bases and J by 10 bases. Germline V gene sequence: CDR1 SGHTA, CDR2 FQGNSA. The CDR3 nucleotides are TGTGCCAGCAGGGAAGGGGACAGGGTGGTATCACCCCTCCACTTT. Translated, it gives CASREGDRVVSPLHF.

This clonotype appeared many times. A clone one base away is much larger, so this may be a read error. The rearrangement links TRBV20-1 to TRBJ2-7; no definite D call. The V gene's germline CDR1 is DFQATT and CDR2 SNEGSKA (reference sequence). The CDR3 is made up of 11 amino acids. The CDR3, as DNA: TGCAGCGCTGACAAGGGAAACGAGCAGTCCTTC. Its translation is CSADKGNEQSF.

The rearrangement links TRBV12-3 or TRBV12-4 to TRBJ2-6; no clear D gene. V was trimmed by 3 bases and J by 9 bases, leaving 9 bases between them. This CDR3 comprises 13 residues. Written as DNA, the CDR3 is TGTGCCAGCAGTTTCGGCAGAGACAACGTCCTGACTTTC. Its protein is CASSFGRDNVLTF.

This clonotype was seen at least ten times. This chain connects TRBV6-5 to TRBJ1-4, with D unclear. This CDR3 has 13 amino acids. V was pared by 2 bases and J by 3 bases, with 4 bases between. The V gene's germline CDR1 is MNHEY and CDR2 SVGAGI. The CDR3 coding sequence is TGTGCCAGCAGTTACCGGGCTAATGAAAAACTGTTTTTT. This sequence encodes CASSYRANEKLFF.

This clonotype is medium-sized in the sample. The CDR3 DNA is TGTGCCAGCAGCCTACAAGATCGGGACGATAATTCACCCCTCCACTTT. Protein sequence: CASSLQDRDDNSPLHF. The V call is TRBV4-2, the J call TRBJ1-6, with a weak D call TRBD1 (5 bases). The V and J ends lost 4 bases and 5 bases respectively, with 15 bases between them. The CDR3 spans 16 residues. The germline V gene has CDR1 LGHNA and CDR2 YNFKEQ.

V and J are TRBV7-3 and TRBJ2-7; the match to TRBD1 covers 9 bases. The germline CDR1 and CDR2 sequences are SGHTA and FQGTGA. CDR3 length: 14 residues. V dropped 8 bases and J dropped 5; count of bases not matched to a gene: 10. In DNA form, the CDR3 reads TGTGCCAGCGGAATAGCGGACAGGGGCCACGAGCAGTACTTC. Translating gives CASGIADRGHEQYF.

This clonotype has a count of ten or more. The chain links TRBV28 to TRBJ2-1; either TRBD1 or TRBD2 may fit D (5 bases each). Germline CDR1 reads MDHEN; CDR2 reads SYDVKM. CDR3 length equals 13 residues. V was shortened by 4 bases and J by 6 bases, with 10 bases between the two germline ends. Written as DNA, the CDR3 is TGTGCCAGCAGTTGGGGCGGGTTCAATGAGCAGTTCTTC. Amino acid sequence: CASSWGGFNEQFF.

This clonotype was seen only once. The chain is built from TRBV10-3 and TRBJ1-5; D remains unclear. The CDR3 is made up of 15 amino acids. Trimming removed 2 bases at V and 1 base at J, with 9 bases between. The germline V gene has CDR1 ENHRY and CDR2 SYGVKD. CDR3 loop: CAISEEGVSNQPQHF. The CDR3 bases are TGTGCCATCAGTGAGGAGGGAGTCAGCAATCAGCCCCAGCATTTT.

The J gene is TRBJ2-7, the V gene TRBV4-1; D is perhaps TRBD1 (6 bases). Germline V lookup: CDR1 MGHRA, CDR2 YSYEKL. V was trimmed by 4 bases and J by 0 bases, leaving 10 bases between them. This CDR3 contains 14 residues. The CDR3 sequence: CASSPRTDSYEQYF. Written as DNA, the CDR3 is TGCGCCAGCAGCCCCCGGACAGACTCCTACGAGCAGTACTTC.

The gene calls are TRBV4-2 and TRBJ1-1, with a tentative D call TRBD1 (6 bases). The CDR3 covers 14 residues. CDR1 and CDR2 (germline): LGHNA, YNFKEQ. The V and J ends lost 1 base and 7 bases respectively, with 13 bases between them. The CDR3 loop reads CASSQGQGPVEAFF. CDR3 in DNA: TGTGCCAGCAGCCAAGGTCAGGGGCCTGTTGAAGCTTTCTTT.

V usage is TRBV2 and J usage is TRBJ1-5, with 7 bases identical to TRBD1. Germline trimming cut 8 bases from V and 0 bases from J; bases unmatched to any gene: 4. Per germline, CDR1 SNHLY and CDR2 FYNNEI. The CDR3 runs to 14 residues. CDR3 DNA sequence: TGTGCCAGCCGGGGACAGTATAGCAATCAGCCCCAGCATTTT. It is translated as CASRGQYSNQPQHF.

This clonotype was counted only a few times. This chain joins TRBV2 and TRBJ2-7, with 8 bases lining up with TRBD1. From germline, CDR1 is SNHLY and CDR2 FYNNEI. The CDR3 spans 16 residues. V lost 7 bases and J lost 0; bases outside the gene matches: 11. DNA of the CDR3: TGTGCCAGCAAAAAGGACAGGGACGGCCTCTCCTACGAGCAGTACTTC. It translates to CASKKDRDGLSYEQYF.

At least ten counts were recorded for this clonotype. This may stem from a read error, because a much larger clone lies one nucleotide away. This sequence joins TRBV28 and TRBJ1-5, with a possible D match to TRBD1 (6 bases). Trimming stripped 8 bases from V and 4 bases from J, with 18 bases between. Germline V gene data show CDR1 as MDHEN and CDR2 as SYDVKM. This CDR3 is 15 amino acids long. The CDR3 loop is CASGAGTPTNQPQHF. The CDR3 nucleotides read TGTGCCAGCGGCGCAGGGACACCAACTAATCAGCCCCAGCATTTT.

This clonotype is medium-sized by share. In DNA, the CDR3 is TGCAGTGCTAGAATAGGGGCAGGGGAGGGGTATGGCTACACCTTC. As protein: CSARIGAGEGYGYTF. The rearrangement uses TRBV20-1 and TRBJ1-2; weak D call: TRBD1 (6 bases). CDR3 length equals 15 residues. The V gene lost 2 bases and the J gene lost 5 bases, with 18 bases spanning the gap. Germline V lookup: CDR1 DFQATT, CDR2 SNEGSKA (reference sequence).